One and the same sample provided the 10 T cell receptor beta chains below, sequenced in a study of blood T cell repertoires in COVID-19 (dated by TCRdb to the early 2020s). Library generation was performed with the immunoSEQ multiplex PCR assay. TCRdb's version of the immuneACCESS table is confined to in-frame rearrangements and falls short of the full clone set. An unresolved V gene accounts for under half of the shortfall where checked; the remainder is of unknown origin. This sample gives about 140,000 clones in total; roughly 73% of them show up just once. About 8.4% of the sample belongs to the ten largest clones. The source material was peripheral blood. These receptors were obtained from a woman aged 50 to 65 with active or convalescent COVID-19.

CDR3 amino acids: CASSPIVAGDQPQHF. As DNA, the CDR3 is TGTGCCAGTAGTCCCATAGTGGCAGGGGATCAGCCCCAGCATTTT. The chain links TRBV19 to TRBJ1-5; D is possibly TRBD1 (6 bases). CDR1 is LNHDA and CDR2 is SQIVND in the germline V gene (reference sequence). This CDR3 spans 15 amino acids. Trimming cost V 5 bases and J 5 bases, with 16 bases left between them.

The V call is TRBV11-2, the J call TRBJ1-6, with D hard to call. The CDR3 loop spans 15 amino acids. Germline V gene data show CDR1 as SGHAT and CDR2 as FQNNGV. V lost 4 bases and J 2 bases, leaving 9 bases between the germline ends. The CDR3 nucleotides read TGTGCCAGCAGCTCCGTGGCGGCCTATAATTCACCCCTCCACTTT. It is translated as CASSSVAAYNSPLHF.

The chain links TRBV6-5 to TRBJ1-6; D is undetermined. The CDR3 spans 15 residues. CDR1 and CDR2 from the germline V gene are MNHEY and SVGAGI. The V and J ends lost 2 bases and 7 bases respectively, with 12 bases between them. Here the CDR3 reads CASSYEAVANSPLHF. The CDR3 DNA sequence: TGTGCCAGCAGTTACGAGGCAGTGGCGAATTCACCCCTCCACTTT.

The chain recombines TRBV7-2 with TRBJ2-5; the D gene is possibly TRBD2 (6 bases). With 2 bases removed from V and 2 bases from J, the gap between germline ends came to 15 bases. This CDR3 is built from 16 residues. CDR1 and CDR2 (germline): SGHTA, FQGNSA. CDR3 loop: CASSLRTNRHQETQYF. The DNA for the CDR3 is TGTGCCAGCAGCTTACGGACTAATAGGCATCAAGAGACCCAGTACTTC.

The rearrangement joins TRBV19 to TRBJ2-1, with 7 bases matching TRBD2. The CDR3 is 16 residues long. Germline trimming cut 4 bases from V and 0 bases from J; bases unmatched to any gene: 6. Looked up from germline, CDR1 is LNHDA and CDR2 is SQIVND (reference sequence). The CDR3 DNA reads TGTGCCAGTAGTAGAGTAGCGGGTAGCTCCTACAATGAGCAGTTCTTC. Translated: CASSRVAGSSYNEQFF. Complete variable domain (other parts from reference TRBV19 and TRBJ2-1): DGGITQSPKYLFRKEGQNVTLSCEQNLNHDAMYWYRQDPGQGLRLIYYSQIVNDFQKGDIAEGYSVSREKKESFPLTVTSAQKNPTAFYLCASSRVAGSSYNEQFFGPGTRLTVL.

As DNA, the CDR3 is TGTGCCAGCAGCCAGGGACAGGGGAATCAGCCCCAGCATTTT. This sequence encodes CASSQGQGNQPQHF. V usage is TRBV4-2 and J usage is TRBJ1-5; 10 nucleotides align to TRBD1. This CDR3 contains 14 residues. V was clipped by 3 bases and J by 4 bases; unmatched bases: 0. Germline V gene lookup returns CDR1 LGHNA and CDR2 YNFKEQ.

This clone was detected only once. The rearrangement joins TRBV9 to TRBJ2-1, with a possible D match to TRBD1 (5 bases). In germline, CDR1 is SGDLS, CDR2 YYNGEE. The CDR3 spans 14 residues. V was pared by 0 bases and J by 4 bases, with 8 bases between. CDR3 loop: CASSVAPGYNEQFF. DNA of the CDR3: TGTGCCAGCAGCGTAGCTCCAGGGTACAATGAGCAGTTCTTC. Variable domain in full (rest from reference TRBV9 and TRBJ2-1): DSGVTQTPKHLITATGQRVTLRCSPRSGDLSVYWYQQSLDQGLQFLIQYYNGEERAKGNILERFSAQQFPDLHSELNLSSLELGDSALYFCASSVAPGYNEQFFGPGTRLTVL.

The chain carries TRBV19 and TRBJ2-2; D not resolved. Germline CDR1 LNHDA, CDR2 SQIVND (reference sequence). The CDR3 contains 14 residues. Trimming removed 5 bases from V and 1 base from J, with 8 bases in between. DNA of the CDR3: TGTGCCAGTAGTCCCGGCGGGAACACCGGGGAGCTGTTTTTT. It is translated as CASSPGGNTGELFF.

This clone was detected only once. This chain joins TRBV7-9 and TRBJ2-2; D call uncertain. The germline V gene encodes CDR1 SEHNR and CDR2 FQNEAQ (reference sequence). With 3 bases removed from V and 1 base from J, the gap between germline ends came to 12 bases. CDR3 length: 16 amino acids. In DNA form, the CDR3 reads TGTGCCAGCAGCTTTGGCGGATCCGGGAACACCGGGGAGCTGTTTTTT. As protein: CASSFGGSGNTGELFF.

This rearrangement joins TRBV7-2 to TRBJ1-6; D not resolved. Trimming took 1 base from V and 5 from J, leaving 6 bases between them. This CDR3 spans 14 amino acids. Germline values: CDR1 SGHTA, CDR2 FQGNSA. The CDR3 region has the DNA TGTGCCAGCAGCTTAGGGCGGAATAATTCACCCCTCCACTTT. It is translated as CASSLGRNNSPLHF.